Listed here are 21 T cell receptor beta chains from one sample, sequenced in a study of blood T cell repertoires in COVID-19. Data came from immunoSEQ multiplex PCR; TCRdb stores just in-frame clones and leaves some out. The sample records a few hundred thousand clones, more than 75% being singletons. The specimen sequenced was PBMCs or T cells enriched from blood (not recorded which). The receptors shown here come from a woman between 35 and 50 years old with acute COVID-19.

The rearrangement uses TRBV21-1 and TRBJ2-3; the table's D call TRBD2 went unverified against the DNA. TRBV21-1 corresponds to a pseudogene. This CDR3 spans 15 amino acids. CDR3 loop: CASSTRRERADTQYF. CDR3 sequence (DNA): TGTGCCAGCAGCACCCGGAGGGAACGTGCAGATACGCAGTATTTT.

The sample holds a few counts of this clone. The chain links TRBV7-9 to TRBJ2-7; TRBD1 is a possible D gene (6 bases). The germline CDR1 and CDR2 sequences are SEHNR and FQNEAQ (reference sequence). CDR3 length: 13 amino acids. With 5 bases removed from V and 4 bases from J, the gap between germline ends came to 12 bases. The CDR3 here is CASSSPQGYEQYF. The DNA of the CDR3 is TGTGCCAGCAGCAGCCCACAGGGATACGAGCAGTACTTC.

This clone was detected only a few times. In DNA, the CDR3 is TGTGCCAGTAGTATTTCGTCGCAGGGTTACTACGAGCAGTACTTC. Amino acids: CASSISSQGYYEQYF. The chain uses TRBV19 and TRBJ2-7; D possibly corresponds to TRBD1 (5 bases). V was pared by 3 bases and J by 3 bases, with 15 bases between. The CDR3 is 15 amino acids. The germline V gene has CDR1 LNHDA and CDR2 SQIVND (reference sequence).

The chain carries TRBV5-1 and TRBJ1-1, with D perhaps TRBD1 (6 bases). V lost 5 bases to trimming and J lost 1 base, with 18 bases between them. The CDR3 sequence is 16 residues long. Germline-derived CDR1 and CDR2 are SGHRS and YFSETQ. In DNA, the CDR3 is TGCGCCAGCAGTCGAAACTCCGGGACACAGAACACTGAAGCTTTCTTT. The encoded protein is CASSRNSGTQNTEAFF.

V gene TRBV10-3 combines with J gene TRBJ2-2; possible D gene TRBD1, 6 bases. Trimming shortened V by 6 bases and J by 0 bases, and 11 bases separated the two germline ends. The germline V gene encodes CDR1 ENHRY and CDR2 SYGVKD. The CDR3 loop spans 15 amino acids. CDR3 sequence: CAIRSGTTNTGELFF. The CDR3 DNA is TGTGCCATCAGATCCGGGACAACGAACACCGGGGAGCTGTTTTTT.

The CDR3 loop reads CASSEGVRGQGYTF. CDR3 nucleotides: TGCGCCAGCAGTGAGGGGGTGCGGGGGCAGGGCTACACCTTC. The V gene is TRBV10-2, the J gene TRBJ1-2, with a weak D call TRBD1 (6 bases). CDR3 length: 14 residues. The V end was cut by 2 bases, the J end by 8 bases, with 15 bases between. Germline V lookup: CDR1 WSHSY, CDR2 SAAADI.

The CDR3 sequence: CASSQMTGEGYGYTF. The CDR3 nucleotides read TGTGCCAGCAGCCAAATGACAGGGGAGGGCTATGGCTACACCTTC. The chain joins TRBV7-9 to TRBJ1-2; 8 nucleotides agree with TRBD1. The CDR3 runs 15 residues. The V gene's germline CDR1 is SEHNR and CDR2 FQNEAQ (reference sequence). V was clipped by 5 bases and J by 4 bases; unmatched bases: 9.

The V gene is TRBV7-9, the J gene TRBJ1-4; TRBD1 matches 9 bases. V was clipped by 3 bases and J by 8 bases; unmatched bases: 4. The germline V gene has CDR1 SEHNR and CDR2 FQNEAQ (reference sequence). The CDR3 spans 14 residues. Here the CDR3 reads CASSFRTGDEKLFF. CDR3 sequence (DNA): TGTGCCAGCAGCTTCCGGACAGGGGACGAAAAACTGTTTTTT. Full variable domain (outside the CDR3, taken from reference TRBV7-9 and TRBJ1-4): DTGVSQNPRHKITKRGQNVTFRCDPISEHNRLYWYRQTLGQGPEFLTYFQNEAQLEKSRLLSDRFSAERPKGSFSTLEIQRTEQGDSAMYLCASSFRTGDEKLFFGSGTQLSVL.

This clone was seen once. V is TRBV5-1 and J is TRBJ1-5; 11 positions agree with TRBD1. Germline V gives CDR1 SGHRS, CDR2 YFSETQ. Losses at the gene ends were 5 bases for V and 5 bases for J; bases not matched to a gene: 6. The CDR3 has 15 residues. The CDR3: CASREGQGAHQPQHF. DNA of the CDR3: TGCGCCAGCAGGGAAGGACAGGGGGCCCATCAGCCCCAGCATTTT.

This clone was detected once. This chain uses TRBV5-1 with TRBJ1-1, with TRBD1 matching over 7 bases. This CDR3 region has 12 residues. Looked up from germline, CDR1 is SGHRS and CDR2 is YFSETQ. Losses at the gene ends were 4 bases for V and 7 bases for J; bases not matched to a gene: 4. This CDR3 is CASSPGTVEAFF. The CDR3 DNA sequence: TGCGCCAGCAGCCCGGGGACAGTTGAAGCTTTCTTT.

This chain joins TRBV11-2 and TRBJ2-7; TRBD1 might be the D (7 bases). V was shortened by 3 bases and J by 4 bases, with 13 bases between the two germline ends. CDR1 is SGHAT and CDR2 is FQNNGV in the germline V gene. The CDR3 sequence is 14 residues long. The DNA for the CDR3 is TGTGCCAGCAGCTTGGAGGGGGCTCTGTACGAGCAGTACTTC. As protein: CASSLEGALYEQYF.

This clone showed up just once. The CDR3 region is CATSAHGQGAAFF. The CDR3 region has the DNA TGTGCCACCAGTGCTCACGGACAGGGGGCAGCTTTCTTT. The V gene is TRBV24-1, the J gene TRBJ1-1, with TRBD1 identical over 11 bases. From germline, CDR1 is KGHDR and CDR2 SFDVKD. With 5 bases clipped from V and 10 bases from J, the junction kept 5 bases outside the gene matches. This CDR3 is 13 amino acids long.

The chain couples TRBV4-1 to TRBJ1-1; 12 positions agree with TRBD1. Losses at the gene ends were 2 bases for V and 4 bases for J; bases not matched to a gene: 20. Per germline, CDR1 MGHRA and CDR2 YSYEKL. This CDR3 has 21 residues. The CDR3 nucleotides are TGCGCCAGCAGCCAACAAACCGGGACAGGGGGCCTCCCAGGCCTCATCACTGAAGCTTTCTTT. Protein sequence: CASSQQTGTGGLPGLITEAFF.

The rearrangement uses TRBV3-1 (or the pseudogene TRBV3-2) and TRBJ1-1; D is ambiguous. Germline V gives CDR1 LGHDT, CDR2 YNNKEL (reference sequence). Trimming removed 3 bases at V and 8 bases at J, with 10 bases between. The CDR3 is made up of 12 amino acids. The CDR3 DNA sequence: TGTGCCAGCAGCCACGCCCGAGGGGAAGCTTTCTTT. It is translated as CASSHARGEAFF.

The CDR3 protein is CASSLGLAGAETQYF. DNA of the CDR3: TGCGCCAGCAGCCTGGGACTAGCGGGAGCAGAGACCCAGTACTTC. V and J are TRBV4-3 and TRBJ2-5, with 14 positions matching TRBD2. The junction had 2 bases not matched to a gene; V was cut back by 4 bases and J by 4 bases. Germline CDR1 and CDR2: LGHNA and YSLEER. This CDR3 is 15 amino acids long.

This sequence joins TRBV19 and TRBJ1-2; no clear D gene. The CDR3 spans 15 residues. The germline V gene encodes CDR1 LNHDA and CDR2 SQIVND (reference sequence). V was shortened by 5 bases and J by 3 bases, with 16 bases between the two germline ends. In DNA, the CDR3 is TGTGCCAGTAGTTCCCGACCGGGAGGTGACTATGGCTACACCTTC. As protein: CASSSRPGGDYGYTF.

This clone was seen a single time. This chain joins TRBV19 and TRBJ2-1; D gene ambiguous. The V gene lost 6 bases and the J gene lost 10 bases, with 16 bases spanning the gap. There are 13 residues in the CDR3. From germline, CDR1 is LNHDA and CDR2 SQIVND (reference sequence). The CDR3 is CASSISFTAEQFF. The DNA for the CDR3 is TGTGCCAGTAGCATTTCATTTACAGCCGAGCAGTTCTTC.

The rearrangement links TRBV5-1 to TRBJ1-1; D is ambiguous. CDR3 length equals 14 residues. V was clipped by 4 bases and J by 4 bases, with 14 bases between them. The germline V gene encodes CDR1 SGHRS and CDR2 YFSETQ. Here the CDR3 DNA reads TGCGCCAGCAGCGGTGCCGGTTTGCGCACTGAAGCTTTCTTT. This sequence encodes CASSGAGLRTEAFF.

The V and J genes are TRBV7-9 and TRBJ2-1; maybe TRBD1 (5 bases). The germline V gene encodes CDR1 SEHNR and CDR2 FQNEAQ (reference sequence). V was cut by 5 bases and J by 14 bases, with 19 bases left in between. CDR3 length: 13 amino acids. The CDR3 protein is CASSQIPGQGEFF. The CDR3 coding sequence is TGTGCCAGCAGCCAAATACCGGGCCAAGGGGAGTTCTTC.

The chain employs TRBV15 and TRBJ2-7; TRBD1 agrees at 8 bases. The CDR3 spans 14 residues. V lost 9 bases to trimming and J lost 6 bases; unmatched junction nucleotides: 13. CDR1 LNHNV and CDR2 YYDKDF come from the germline V gene (reference sequence). DNA for the CDR3: TGTGCCACAGGACAGGGAGGTCCGAGTAGCGAGCAGTACTTC. Translating gives CATGQGGPSSEQYF.

The chain carries TRBV5-1 and TRBJ2-7; D is perhaps TRBD2 (6 bases). Trimming shortened V by 1 base and J by 0 bases, and 11 bases separated the two germline ends. Germline V gives CDR1 SGHRS, CDR2 YFSETQ. The CDR3 covers 15 residues. The CDR3 DNA reads as TGCGCCAGCAGCTTGTCGGGAGCCTCCTCCTACGAGCAGTACTTC. Amino acid sequence: CASSLSGASSYEQYF.